This T cell receptor beta chain stems from a study of CXCR3-negative and CXCR3-positive naive CD8 T cells. 5' RACE that incorporated UMI labels was used to prepare the TRB cDNA libraries. Each CDR3 protein gets one entry in TCRdb, which reprocessed the 5' RACE reads and gives no DNA. The sample's table shows about 120,000 distinct CDR3 sequences. About 310,000 cells per CD8+ T cell subset were flow-sorted in triplicate. Germline assignment: CDR1 WSHSY and CDR2 SAAADI. CDR3 length equals 14 residues. Study-wide findings and caveats: TRBV-TRBJ usage was similar across naive CXCR3 subsets but distinct in memory cells. For memory CD8+ cells diversity was much lower, but both naive subsets had comparably high diversity.

A word on this clonotype: Its antigen is as yet unknown.

The chain uses TRBV10-2 and TRBJ2-7; no DNA is available, so the TRBD2 call from TCRdb remains unchecked. This receptor was identified in a human donor in good health. Some clones in this sample may be carry-over from other donors' samples. The sequencing sample was made of naive CXCR3- CD8+ T cells from blood. Noted subset: CD45RO-CCR7+CD27+CD95- naive CD8+ T cells lacking CXCR3 (TNR3-). The CDR3 here is CASLGDYDSYEQYF.